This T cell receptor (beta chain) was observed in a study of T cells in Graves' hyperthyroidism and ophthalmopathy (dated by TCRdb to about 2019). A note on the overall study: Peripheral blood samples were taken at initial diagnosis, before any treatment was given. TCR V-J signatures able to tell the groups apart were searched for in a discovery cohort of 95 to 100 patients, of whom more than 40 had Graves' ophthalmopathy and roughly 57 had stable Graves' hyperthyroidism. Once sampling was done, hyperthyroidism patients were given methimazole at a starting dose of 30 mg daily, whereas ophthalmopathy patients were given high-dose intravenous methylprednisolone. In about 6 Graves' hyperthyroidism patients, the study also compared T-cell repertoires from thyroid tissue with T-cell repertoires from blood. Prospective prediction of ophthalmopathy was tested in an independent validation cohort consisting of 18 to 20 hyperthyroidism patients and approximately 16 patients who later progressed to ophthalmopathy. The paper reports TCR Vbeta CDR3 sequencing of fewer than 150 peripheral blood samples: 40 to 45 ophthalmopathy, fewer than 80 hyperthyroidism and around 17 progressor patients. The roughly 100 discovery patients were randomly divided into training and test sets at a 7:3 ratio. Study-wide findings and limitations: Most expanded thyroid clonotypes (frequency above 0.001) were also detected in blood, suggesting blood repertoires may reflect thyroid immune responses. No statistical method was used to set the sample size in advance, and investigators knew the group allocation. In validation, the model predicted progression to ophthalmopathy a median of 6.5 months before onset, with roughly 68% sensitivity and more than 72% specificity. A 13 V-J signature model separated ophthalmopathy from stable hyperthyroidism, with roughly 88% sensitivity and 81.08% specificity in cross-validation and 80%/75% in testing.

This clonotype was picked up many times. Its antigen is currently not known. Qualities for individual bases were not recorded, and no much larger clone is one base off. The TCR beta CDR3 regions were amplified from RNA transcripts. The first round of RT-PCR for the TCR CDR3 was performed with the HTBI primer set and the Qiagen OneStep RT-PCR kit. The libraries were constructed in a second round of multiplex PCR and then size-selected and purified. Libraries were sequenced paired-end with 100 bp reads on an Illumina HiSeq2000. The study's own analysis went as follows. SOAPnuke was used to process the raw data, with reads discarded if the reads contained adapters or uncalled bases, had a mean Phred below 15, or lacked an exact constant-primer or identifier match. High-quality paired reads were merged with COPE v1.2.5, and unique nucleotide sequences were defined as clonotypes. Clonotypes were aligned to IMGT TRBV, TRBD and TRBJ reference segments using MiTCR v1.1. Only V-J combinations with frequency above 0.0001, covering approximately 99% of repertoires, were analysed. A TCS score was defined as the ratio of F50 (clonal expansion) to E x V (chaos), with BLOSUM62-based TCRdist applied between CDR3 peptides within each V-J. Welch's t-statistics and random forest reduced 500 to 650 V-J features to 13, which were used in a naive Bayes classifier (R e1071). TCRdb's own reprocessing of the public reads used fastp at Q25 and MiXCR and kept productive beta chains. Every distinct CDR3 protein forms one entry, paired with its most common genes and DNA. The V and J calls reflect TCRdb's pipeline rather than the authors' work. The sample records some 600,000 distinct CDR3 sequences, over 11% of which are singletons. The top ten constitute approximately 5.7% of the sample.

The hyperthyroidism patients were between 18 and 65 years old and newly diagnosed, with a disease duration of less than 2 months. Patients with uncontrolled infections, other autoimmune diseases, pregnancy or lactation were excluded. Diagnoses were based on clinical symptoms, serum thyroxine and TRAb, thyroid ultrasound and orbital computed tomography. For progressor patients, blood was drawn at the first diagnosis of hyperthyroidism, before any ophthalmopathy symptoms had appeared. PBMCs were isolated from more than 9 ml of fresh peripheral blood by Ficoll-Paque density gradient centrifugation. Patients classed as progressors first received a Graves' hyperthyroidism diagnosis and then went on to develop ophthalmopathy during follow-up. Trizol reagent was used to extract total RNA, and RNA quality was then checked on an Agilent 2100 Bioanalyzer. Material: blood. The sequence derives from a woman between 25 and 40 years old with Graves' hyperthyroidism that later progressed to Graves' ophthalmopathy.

The bases read TGTGCCAGCAGTGAAGAATCGGGGAACACTGAAGCTTTCTTT. This encodes CASSEESGNTEAFF. The chain joins TRBV6-1 to TRBJ1-1; no D gene can be assigned with confidence. The junction shows trimming of 1 base on V and 1 base on J, plus 7 bases between the germline ends. From the cysteine up to the phenylalanine, the CDR3 has a length of 14 residues. Kept here is only the CDR3 DNA, which spans 42 bases and is read in frame from base 1. CDR1 MNHNS and CDR2 SASEGT are derived from the germline V gene.